Following are 14 T cell receptor beta chains from one sample sequenced in a study of OX40 agonist ivuxolimab in advanced cancers. Method: immunoSEQ multiplex PCR; TCRdb's copy keeps in-frame clones and lacks some. The sample carries about 73,000 clones, 75% to 90% recorded once. Here the sequenced sample was CD4+ or CD8+ T cells sorted from blood, taken in a trial of the OX40 agonist ivuxolimab. The source of these receptors is an adult with an advanced solid tumor such as melanoma, head and neck, liver or kidney cancer.

This sequence joins TRBV27 and TRBJ1-1; D is uncertain. V lost 6 bases to trimming and J lost 8 bases, with 16 bases between them. Germline V gene sequence: CDR1 MNHEY, CDR2 SMNVEV (reference sequence). CDR3 length equals 13 residues. The CDR3 DNA follows: TGTGCCAGCAGGTTTTCGGGCTGGGGAGAAGCTTTCTTT. Translated, it gives CASRFSGWGEAFF.

The chain links TRBV7-7 to TRBJ2-1, with D hard to call. The V and J ends lost 1 base and 9 bases respectively, with 10 bases between them. The CDR3 length is 13 residues. The germline gives CDR1 SSHAT, CDR2 FNYEAQ (reference sequence). The DNA of the CDR3 is TGTGCCAGCAGCTTAGAGGTTAGAGCTGAGCAGTTCTTC. It specifies CASSLEVRAEQFF.

The V and J genes are TRBV16 and TRBJ1-5; D might be TRBD1 (6 bases). Looked up from germline, CDR1 is KGHSY and CDR2 is FQNENV. The CDR3 runs 15 residues. V gave up 5 bases and J gave up 1 base, with 12 bases separating them. CDR3 coding DNA: TGTGCCAGCAGCGAGGACAGCGTGAGCAATCAGCCCCAGCATTTT. It codes for CASSEDSVSNQPQHF.

Points on this clone: Other DNA sequences in this sample translate to the same CDR3. The chain recombines TRBV9 with TRBJ2-1; perhaps D is TRBD1 or TRBD2 (6 bases each). In germline, CDR1 is SGDLS, CDR2 YYNGEE. Trimming took 0 bases from V and 3 from J, leaving 10 bases between them. The CDR3 contains 15 residues. CDR3 sequence reads: CASSVGGALYNEQFF. The CDR3 coding sequence is TGTGCCAGCAGCGTAGGGGGGGCCCTCTACAATGAGCAGTTCTTC.

The chain employs TRBV19 and TRBJ2-2; D might be TRBD2 (5 bases). Germline lookup yields CDR1 LNHDA and CDR2 SQIVND (reference sequence). The V end was cut by 6 bases, the J end by 2 bases, with 10 bases between. This CDR3 contains 14 residues. In DNA form, the CDR3 reads TGTGCCAGTAGCTTAGGACTCAACACCGGGGAGCTGTTTTTT. It specifies CASSLGLNTGELFF.

The V call is TRBV6-5, the J call TRBJ2-5; D remains unclear. V was shortened by 6 bases and J by 3 bases, with 5 bases between the two germline ends. CDR1 is MNHEY, CDR2 SVGAGI, per germline. The CDR3 extends over 11 amino acids. In nucleotides, the CDR3 is TGTGCCAGCAGGTTTAAAGAGACCCAGTACTTC. Protein sequence: CASRFKETQYF.

The rearrangement links TRBV27 to TRBJ2-7; TRBD2 matches 11 bases. The CDR3 has 15 amino acids. Trimming took 3 bases from V and 3 from J; bases not matched to a gene: 4. The germline V gene encodes CDR1 MNHEY and CDR2 SMNVEV (reference sequence). For the CDR3, the DNA is TGTGCCAGCAGTTTCACTAGCGGGAGCCTCTACGAGCAGTACTTC. Translation gives CASSFTSGSLYEQYF.

The rearrangement joins TRBV7-3 to TRBJ2-3, with 12 bases identical to TRBD2. Trimming cost V 4 bases and J 2 bases; bases outside gene matches: 7. The CDR3 runs to 17 residues. Germline CDR1 is SGHTA and CDR2 is FQGTGA. CDR3 in amino acids: CASSSQSSGRDTDTQYF. In DNA, the CDR3 is TGTGCCAGCAGCTCCCAATCTAGCGGGAGGGACACAGATACGCAGTATTTT.

The genes are TRBV9 and TRBJ2-7; weak D call: TRBD2 (5 bases). Germline values: CDR1 SGDLS, CDR2 YYNGEE. The CDR3 spans 15 residues. Trimming removed 0 bases at V and 2 bases at J, with 12 bases between. CDR3 residues: CASSVAAGITYEQYF. The CDR3, as DNA: TGTGCCAGCAGCGTAGCGGCCGGGATCACCTACGAGCAGTACTTC.

The chain carries TRBV5-4 and TRBJ1-2; no definite D call. Germline values: CDR1 SGHNT, CDR2 YYREEE (reference sequence). The V end lost 0 bases, the J end lost 2 bases, and 14 bases lay between the germline ends. This CDR3 has 16 amino acids. The CDR3 sequence: CASSLGPLEVNYGYTF. CDR3 nucleotide sequence: TGTGCCAGCAGCTTGGGACCACTGGAGGTCAACTATGGCTACACCTTC.

This clone showed up just a few times. V and J are TRBV7-6 and TRBJ2-7; 7 positions agree with TRBD1. Unmatched junction bases numbered 12, after V lost 5 bases and J lost 2 bases. This CDR3 comprises 16 residues. Germline V gives CDR1 SGHVS, CDR2 FNYEAQ. As DNA, the CDR3 is TGTGCCAGCAGCCCCTTACAGGGGACCGGGGCCTACGAGCAGTACTTC. Translated, it gives CASSPLQGTGAYEQYF. Complete variable domain (other parts from reference TRBV7-6 and TRBJ2-7): GAGVSQSPRYKVTKRGQDVALRCDPISGHVSLYWYRQALGQGPEFLTYFNYEAQQDKSGLPNDRFSAERPEGSISTLTIQRTEQRDSAMYRCASSPLQGTGAYEQYFGPGTRLTVT.

V is TRBV14 and J is TRBJ2-7; D unresolved. Trimming removed 4 bases at V and 6 bases at J, with 7 bases between. The germline V gene encodes CDR1 SGHDN and CDR2 FVKESK. The CDR3 length is 11 residues. In nucleotides, the CDR3 is TGTGCCAGCAGCCGCCTTGGCGAGCAGTACTTC. Amino acid sequence: CASSRLGEQYF.

The chain joins TRBV7-9 to TRBJ2-7, with D perhaps TRBD2 (6 bases). V lost 1 base, J lost 3 bases, and 16 bases lay in between. Germline V gives CDR1 SEHNR, CDR2 FQNEAQ (reference sequence). This CDR3 contains 16 residues. CDR3 in DNA: TGTGCCAGCAGCTTAGGTCCGGGGGTACTGGTCTACGAGCAGTACTTC. This codes for CASSLGPGVLVYEQYF.

The chain is built from TRBV2 and TRBJ2-1; TRBD1 agrees at 8 bases. The V segment lost 1 base and the J segment 4 bases; nucleotides outside the gene matches: 9. This CDR3 region has 17 residues. Looked up from germline, CDR1 is SNHLY and CDR2 is FYNNEI. This chain's CDR3 is CASSEGRTGWSYNEQFF. In DNA form, the CDR3 reads TGTGCCAGCAGTGAAGGGAGGACAGGGTGGTCATACAATGAGCAGTTCTTC.